This TCR beta chain was sequenced for a study of blood T cell repertoires in COVID-19. The authors' processing: Reference gene primer amplification in the assay estimated nucleated cell counts. The repertoire was sequenced with immunoSEQ multiplex PCR; TCRdb's copy has only in-frame clones and lacks some. That table is the source of V, J and clone size, and D and trimming were worked out from the DNA. This table holds 250,000 to 300,000 clones, around 89% found once. In germline, CDR1 is GTSNPN, CDR2 SVGIG (reference sequence). The CDR3 totals 15 residues. V was pared by 3 bases and J by 4 bases, with 16 bases between.

This sequence originates from a woman in her fifties or sixties with acute or convalescent COVID-19. The specimen sequenced was peripheral blood. The V and J genes are TRBV30 and TRBJ1-5; D remains unclear. The CDR3 region is CAWSHGGVWNQPQHF. The CDR3 DNA is TGTGCCTGGAGCCATGGCGGGGTTTGGAATCAGCCCCAGCATTTT.